The T cell receptor (beta chain) under discussion was sequenced for a study of blood T cell repertoires in COVID-19 (dated by TCRdb to 2020 to 2021). Background on the whole study: Samples from collaborators originated in the United States, Italy and Spain and spanned both the acute and convalescent phases of COVID-19. The material from the prospective study consisted of cDNA or gDNA derived from T cells, B-cell-depleted T cells, or PBMCs. The samples were drawn from two sources: the first 160 participants of the ongoing ImmuneRACE study, and fewer than 1,500 subjects contributed by 6 global collaborators. Subjects who had been exposed to COVID-19, were actively infected with it, or had recovered from it provided the deeply sampled blood TCRbeta repertoires that made up the dataset. Where available, HLA class I and class II types were taken from metadata supplied by the sample provider and were not determined by assay-based typing. Sample metadata almost always included a de-identified subject ID, COVID-19 status, age in years and sex. A freely available public database, intended as a resource for researchers studying the immune response to SARS-CoV-2, is where the repertoires were released.

The investigation overall reported the following: The amount of clinical and demographic metadata varied by source and participant and was provided uncurated.

About this clone: Its binding antigen is unknown. No per-base quality is available; no much larger clone lies one base away.

The immunoSEQ Assay, a bias-controlled multiplex PCR, was used to amplify TCRbeta CDR3 regions from genomic DNA. Concerning the study's data processing: Nucleated cell counts per sample were estimated from amplification of reference gene primers within the assay. Sequence reads were collapsed and filtered to measure the absolute abundance of every unique TCRbeta CDR3 rearrangement. For each sample, productive Simpson clonality was calculated as the square root of Simpson's diversity index across productive rearrangements. TCRdb took over this immuneACCESS table, retaining in-frame rearrangements with V and J assigned. Such tables are incomplete; in checked studies, under half of the missing clones stem from an unresolved V gene, and the remainder is unexplained. The V and J calls and clone size are taken from that table; D and trimming were inferred from the DNA. This sample has some 290,000 clones in its table, and nearly 90% of those were observed once. The ten largest account for more than 9% of the sample.

Participants in the prospective study were aged roughly 18 to 100 years, lived in 20 to 25 United States geographic areas, and enrolled through a virtual design. To assign participants to cohorts, the prospective study relied on clinical history that participants themselves reported in a screening survey and a study questionnaire. Recovered participants in ImmuneRACE Cohort 3 were defined by two consecutive negative NP/OP PCR tests, clearance by a healthcare professional, or resolution of symptoms. In the prospective study, whole blood, serum and a nasopharyngeal or oropharyngeal swab were collected from each participant by mobile phlebotomists. Additional blood draws and questionnaires over an approximately 2-month period could optionally be provided by prospective study participants. Before DNA extraction, blood samples from the prospective study were shipped at room temperature or frozen. From the cysteine up to the phenylalanine, the CDR3 has a length of 13 residues. The only DNA kept is the CDR3, 39 bases in frame from the first base. Trimming costs V 4 bases and J 1 base, and their ends lie 7 bases apart. The germline V gene (reference sequence) sets CDR1 to MNHNY and CDR2 to SVGAGI.

This receptor chain uses TRBV6-6 and TRBJ1-2, with the D segment identity uncertain. This TCR was sampled from a woman in her twenties or thirties who had recovered from COVID-19. Sequenced sample: PBMCs or T cells enriched from blood (not recorded which). The sequenced DNA is TGTGCCAGCAGTTCGCGGGATAACTATGGCTACACCTTC. Translated, this gives CASSSRDNYGYTF.